This T cell receptor (beta chain) was documented in a study of molecular identifiers for immune sequencing clone quantification. CDR3 length: 12 residues. The V and J ends lost 0 bases and 7 bases respectively, with 4 bases between them. The germline V gene has CDR1 SGDLS and CDR2 YYNGEE. This clonotype has a count of ten or more. TCRdb re-analysed the PCR reads in MiXCR, keeping a single row per CDR3 protein. The repertoire holds 460,000 or so distinct CDR3 sequences, with about a fifth as singletons. The TCR sequence derives from a human donor in good health. Some libraries in this study had Jurkat cell RNA spiked in. The V call is TRBV9, the J call TRBJ2-2; no clear D gene. Sequencing was performed on naive CD8+ T cells from blood, with Jurkat cell RNA spiked in. The subset here: FACS-sorted CD8+CD4-CCR7+CD45RA+ naive T cells. The CDR3 DNA follows: TGTGCCAGCAGCGTAGAGGGCGGGGAGCTGTTTTTT. It codes for CASSVEGGELFF.